A selection of T cell receptor beta chains follows, all from one sample in a study of T cells in Graves' hyperthyroidism and ophthalmopathy. TCRdb reprocessed the multiplex PCR reads with MiXCR, giving one entry per CDR3 protein. The table lists 300,000 to 400,000 distinct CDR3 sequences, roughly 18% of them singletons. Sequencing was performed on blood. The receptor set was obtained from a woman between 50 and 59 years old with Graves' hyperthyroidism. The CDR3 runs from the conserved cysteine through the conserved F or W. The D gene is left open where the match is weak. Not every row has a clone size; where given, it reads once, few, many or a size class.

j_call d_call v_call clone_size cdr3_nt cdr3_aa
TRBJ1-2 TRBD1 TRBV7-8 NA TGTGCCAGCGGACTGCATTCGGACAGGGCGGATGGCTACACCTTC CASGLHSDRADGYTF
TRBJ1-1 NA TRBV25-1 NA TGTGCCAGCAGTGTGGCCACCGATGACACTGAAGCTTTCTTT CASSVATDDTEAFF
TRBJ2-2 TRBD2 TRBV3-1 NA TGTGCCAGCAGCCCCCTCGAGCGGGGGAACACCGGGGAGCTGTTTTTT CASSPLERGNTGELFF
TRBJ1-6 TRBD1 TRBV5-1 many TGCGCCAGCAGCCCGGGACAGTTTAATTCACCCCTCCACTTT CASSPGQFNSPLHF
TRBJ2-7 NA TRBV10-1 NA TGCGCCAGCCGAGCAAATTCCTACGAGCAGTACTTC CASRANSYEQYF
TRBJ2-5 TRBD1 TRBV20-1 many TGCAGTGCTCCGGGACAGTCCATGCGGGAGACCCAGTACTTC CSAPGQSMRETQYF
TRBJ1-6 NA TRBV5-1 many TGCGCCAGCAGCTTGGGGCTAGATGGGGGTTCACCCCTCCACTTT CASSLGLDGGSPLHF
TRBJ2-1 NA TRBV27 many TGTGCCAGCAGTTTATTCGGGGTGGCTCTCCCTACCTACAATGAGCAGTTCTTC CASSLFGVALPTYNEQFF
TRBJ2-6 TRBD1 TRBV28 NA TGTGCCAGCAGTTTCCTCGGGACAGTGAACGTCCTGACTTTC CASSFLGTVNVLTF
TRBJ1-4 TRBD1 TRBV6-1 few TGTGCCAGCAGGACAGGGACGGCTAATGAAAAACTGTTTTTT CASRTGTANEKLFF
TRBJ2-1 TRBD1 TRBV28 NA TGTGCCAGCAACAGACAGGGGGTCGCCTACAATGAGCAGTTCTTC CASNRQGVAYNEQFF
TRBJ2-3 TRBD1 TRBV28 few TGTGCCAGCAGCAAACCCGGGACAGGGACAGATACGCAGTATTTT CASSKPGTGTDTQYF
TRBJ2-3 TRBD2 TRBV20-1 many TGCAGTGCCGTTACTAGCGGGGGATGGGATACGCAGTATTTT CSAVTSGGWDTQYF
TRBJ1-4 NA TRBV20-1 NA TGCAGTGCTAGAGATTACAGGGTGACCAATGAAAAACTGTTTTTT CSARDYRVTNEKLFF
TRBJ1-4 NA TRBV7-9 NA TGTGCCAGCAGCCGAGCCCCCACTAATGAAGAACTGTTTTTT CASSRAPTNEELFF
TRBJ1-2 NA TRBV29-1 few TGCAGCGTTGGAGGGATCGACTATGGCTACACCTTC CSVGGIDYGYTF
TRBJ1-6 NA TRBV12-3/TRBV12-4 many TGTGCCAGCAGTTTGGGGGGACAAGGAAATTCACCCCTCCACTTT CASSLGGQGNSPLHF
TRBJ2-7 NA TRBV7-3 NA TGTGCCAGCAACTTAGGCCCTATCGACTCCTACGAGCAGTACTTC CASNLGPIDSYEQYF
TRBJ2-1 TRBD2 TRBV10-3 NA TGTGCCATCAGTGAGTTTAGCGGGATGGGGGATGAGCAGTTCTTC CAISEFSGMGDEQFF
TRBJ2-3 NA TRBV20-1 few TGCAGTGCTCGAGACTCGGGGGATACGCAGTATTTT CSARDSGDTQYF
TRBJ2-1 NA TRBV24-1 few TGTGCCACCAGTGATTCTGAATACAATGAGCAGTTCTTC CATSDSEYNEQFF
TRBJ1-5 TRBD1 TRBV12-3/TRBV12-4 many TGTGCCAGCAGTTTAGCTCAGGGGGGTCAGCCCCAGCATTTT CASSLAQGGQPQHF
TRBJ2-7 NA TRBV28 many TGTGCCAGCAGGGCCGAGGTTAGGGCGGCCTACGAGCAGTACTTC CASRAEVRAAYEQYF
TRBJ2-5 NA TRBV3-1 NA TGTGCCAGCAGCCAAAATCGGGCAGAGACCCAGTACTTC CASSQNRAETQYF
TRBJ2-1 NA TRBV7-3 few TGTGCCAGCAGCTTATCGGGGCGCAATGAGCAGTTCTTC CASSLSGRNEQFF
TRBJ1-5 NA TRBV6-1 NA TGTGCCAGCAGTGAAAGAAGGGATACCGATCAGCCCCAGCATTTT CASSERRDTDQPQHF